This T cell receptor beta chain is drawn from a study of beta chain features in type 1 diabetes. This clone has more than one count but fewer than ten. Antigen specificity is unknown. General study points: A definitive answer on HLA type influencing TCRB rearrangement was not reached here.

The CDR3 covers 15 residues. V trimming: 3 bases; J trimming: 4 bases; junction bases outside the gene matches: 3. Germline CDR1 reads MNHEY; CDR2 reads SMNVEV (reference sequence). Reverse transcription of all isolated RNA meant that expressed TCRB transcripts were sequenced. Repertoires were generated with immunoSEQ multiplex PCR, while TCRdb's copy carries only in-frame clones and drops some. This sample has about 230,000 clones, with around 9.6% found just once. The origin of this receptor is a woman between 18 and 29 years old in good health. This sequence joins TRBV27 and TRBJ1-5, with 10 bases aligning to TRBD1. Sample: naive CD4+ T cells from blood. The DNA for the CDR3 is TGTGCCAGCAGTTTGGGGGACAGGGGAAATCAGCCCCAGCATTTT. Translating it yields CASSLGDRGNQPQHF.